This passage covers 14 T cell receptor beta chains from one sample sequenced in a study of shared clonotypes between healthy human individuals. Produced via immunoSEQ multiplex PCR; TCRdb's table is partial and in-frame only. The sample carries 650,000 to 800,000 clones, about 90% recorded once. Naive CD8 cells comprised CD45RO-negative, CCR7-positively selected cells, excluding terminally differentiated effector memory CD45RA+ cells. Source material: naive CD8+ T cells sorted from blood. The receptors shown here come from a man aged 25 to 40 in good health.

V gene TRBV7-3 combines with J gene TRBJ2-1, with D perhaps matching TRBD1 (6 bases). Trimming pared 5 bases from V and 0 bases from J, leaving 11 bases between. Germline V gene data show CDR1 as SGHTA and CDR2 as FQGTGA. The CDR3 covers 15 residues. DNA of the CDR3: TGTGCCAGCAGCCTTACAGGGAGCTCCTACAATGAGCAGTTCTTC. This translates into CASSLTGSSYNEQFF.

The rearrangement joins TRBV5-1 to TRBJ1-5, with D perhaps TRBD1 (5 bases). This CDR3 is 16 amino acids long. V gave up 4 bases and J gave up 0 bases, with 14 bases separating them. Germline CDR1 and CDR2: SGHRS and YFSETQ. The CDR3 region has the DNA TGCGCCAGCAGCAAGGGACCGGGAGATAGCAATCAGCCCCAGCATTTT. Amino acids: CASSKGPGDSNQPQHF. The full variable domain, completed using reference TRBV5-1 and TRBJ1-5, is KAGVTQTPRYLIKTRGQQVTLSCSPISGHRSVSWYQQTPGQGLQFLFEYFSETQRNKGNFPGRFSGRQFSNSRSEMNVSTLELGDSALYLCASSKGPGDSNQPQHFGDGTRLSIL.

This chain links TRBV7-9 with TRBJ2-3; a possible D gene is TRBD2 (6 bases). Looked up from germline, CDR1 is SEHNR and CDR2 is FQNEAQ (reference sequence). Trimming stripped 5 bases from V and 4 bases from J, with 13 bases between. The CDR3 has 14 residues. DNA of the CDR3: TGTGCCAGCAGCGGAGAGCCGGGAGCAGATACGCAGTATTTT. It codes for CASSGEPGADTQYF.

The CDR3 is CASSLLQGSVKLFF. The CDR3 nucleotides read TGTGCCAGCAGTTTACTACAGGGTAGCGTAAAACTGTTTTTT. The chain combines TRBV28 with TRBJ1-4; D perhaps matches TRBD1 (6 bases). Trimming took 2 bases from V and 10 from J, leaving 14 bases between them. The CDR3 length is 14 residues. In germline, CDR1 is MDHEN, CDR2 SYDVKM.

V is TRBV5-1 and J is TRBJ1-5; D remains ambiguous. The CDR3 consists of 16 residues. Between the trimmed V and J ends, which lost 0 bases and 0 bases, there was a span of 10 bases. From germline, CDR1 is SGHRS and CDR2 YFSETQ. CDR3 bases: TGCGCCAGCAGCTTGGATGGAGGTCCTAGCAATCAGCCCCAGCATTTT. It codes for CASSLDGGPSNQPQHF.

The chain uses TRBV7-9 and TRBJ2-5; D is unresolved. Germline V lookup: CDR1 SEHNR, CDR2 FQNEAQ (reference sequence). Deletions cut 6 bases from V and 5 bases from J, with 13 bases between. This CDR3 has 13 amino acids. The CDR3 nucleotides are TGTGCCAGCAGTGTGTTGGGGATGGAGACCCAGTACTTC. Protein: CASSVLGMETQYF.

V and J are TRBV5-6 and TRBJ2-3; D is unclear. This CDR3 has 12 residues. Germline values: CDR1 SGHDT, CDR2 YYEEEE. V gave up 5 bases and J gave up 3 bases, with 7 bases separating them. CDR3 nucleotide sequence: TGTGCCAGCAGTTCCCCTACAGATACGCAGTATTTT. Amino acid sequence: CASSSPTDTQYF.

V gene TRBV11-2 combines with J gene TRBJ1-1; TRBD1 matches at 7 bases. The CDR3 sequence is 15 residues long. V dropped 5 bases and J dropped 3; count of bases not matched to a gene: 9. Germline-derived CDR1 and CDR2 are SGHAT and FQNNGV. The chain's CDR3 is CASSPSGQADTEAFF. CDR3 bases: TGTGCCAGCAGCCCGTCCGGACAGGCGGACACTGAAGCTTTCTTT.

The chain is built from TRBV15 and TRBJ1-3; D unclear. This CDR3 has 19 amino acids. Trimming took off 0 bases at V and 0 bases at J, with 18 bases between the two ends. Germline V gene lookup returns CDR1 LNHNV and CDR2 YYDKDF (reference sequence). CDR3 amino acids: CATSRDFGQKVNSGNTIYF. The CDR3 nucleotides are TGTGCCACCAGCAGAGATTTCGGGCAGAAGGTTAACTCTGGAAACACCATATATTTT. Using reference TRBV15 and TRBJ1-3 for the parts outside the CDR3, the full variable domain is DAMVIQNPRYQVTQFGKPVTLSCSQTLNHNVMYWYQQKSSQAPKLLFHYYDKDFNNEADTPDNFQSRRPNTSFCFLDIRSPGLGDTAMYLCATSRDFGQKVNSGNTIYFGEGSWLTVV.

The V and J genes are TRBV16 and TRBJ2-7; 7 nucleotides match TRBD2. Per the germline V gene, CDR1 is KGHSY and CDR2 is FQNENV. The V segment lost 4 bases and the J segment 5 bases; nucleotides outside the gene matches: 8. This CDR3 has 14 residues. The DNA for the CDR3 is TGTGCCAGCAGCCTCCTCCGGGAGGTCAACGAGCAGTACTTC. This sequence encodes CASSLLREVNEQYF.

The chain couples TRBV7-2 to TRBJ2-5; the D call may be TRBD1 or TRBD2 (6 bases each). CDR1 and CDR2 from the germline V gene are SGHTA and FQGNSA. This CDR3 comprises 18 residues. V gave up 3 bases and J gave up 0 bases, with 20 bases separating them. CDR3 loop: CASSFPRGRDINQETQYF. CDR3 bases: TGTGCCAGCAGCTTCCCACGTGGGCGGGACATTAACCAAGAGACCCAGTACTTC.

Turning to this clone: Other DNA sequences in the same sample also yield this CDR3. The V gene is TRBV7-9, the J gene TRBJ1-5; D uncertain. CDR1 and CDR2 from the germline V gene are SEHNR and FQNEAQ (reference sequence). There are 14 residues in the CDR3. The V gene lost 5 bases and the J gene lost 4 bases, with 12 bases spanning the gap. The CDR3 sequence is CASSLPGGNQPQHF. CDR3 DNA sequence: TGTGCCAGCAGCCTACCGGGCGGAAATCAGCCCCAGCATTTT.

The chain employs TRBV21-1 and TRBJ2-7; the D call in the table, TRBD2, was not verified against the DNA. TRBV21-1 is a recognized pseudogene. The CDR3 runs 16 residues. This CDR3 reads CASSKGRSGEAYEQYF. The DNA for the CDR3 is TGTGCCAGCAGCAAAGGGAGAAGCGGGGAAGCCTACGAGCAGTACTTC.

The chain links TRBV9 to TRBJ2-7; the D gene is possibly TRBD1 (5 bases). V shed 4 bases and J shed 2 bases, with 13 bases lying between them. Germline V gene lookup returns CDR1 SGDLS and CDR2 YYNGEE. This CDR3 region has 14 residues. CDR3 region: CASSPSQGTYEQYF. For the CDR3, the DNA is TGTGCCAGCAGCCCTAGTCAGGGAACCTACGAGCAGTACTTC.